This TCR beta chain was recovered during a study of identical twins. Study-level findings and limits: Beta out-of-frame sequences showed weaker excess sharing between twins. Carriage of fewer insertions was seen in abundant cord blood beta clonotypes, whereas memory repertoires showed none. Invariant MAIT and iNKT cells may have partly biased zero-insertion analyses.

Template switching (which added a universal primer site) was used, and cDNA carried unique molecular identifiers. TCRdb reprocessed the 5' RACE reads with MiXCR, giving one entry per CDR3 protein. Of around 1.7 million distinct CDR3 sequences listed, 25% to 35% are singletons. This CDR3 region has 13 residues. V was clipped by 5 bases and J by 5 bases, with 12 bases between them. Germline-derived CDR1 and CDR2 are LGHNA and YNFKEQ. For this clonotype: Its matching antigen is unknown.

This TCR came from a newborn girl in good health. This chain connects TRBV4-2 to TRBJ1-2; no reliable D call. Sample: cord blood. CDR3 amino acids: CASSSEGPYGYTF. The CDR3 DNA sequence: TGTGCCAGCAGCTCGGAGGGCCCGTATGGCTACACCTTC.